Relative to its sample, the clone carrying this T cell receptor (beta chain) is medium-sized. Its antigen is unknown. Each molecule of TCR cDNA was tagged with one unique molecular identifier. TCRdb redid the calling of the 5' RACE reads with MiXCR, one entry per CDR3 protein. The sample yields some 4,800 distinct CDR3 sequences, under 15% seen once. As for time point: sample taken at primary tumor resection. A total of around 76 untreated early-stage non-small cell lung cancer patients served as donors. Whole RNA came from tumor, nontumor lung or frozen PBMC and was sequenced without being sorted. The entry originates in a study of spatial heterogeneity in lung cancer. Study-level information: Alpha-chain sequences were consistently detected less often than beta-chain sequences. Study outcomes and limitations: One measure, the expanded intratumoral alpha and beta TCR count, tracked tumor mutation counts.

This CDR3 is built from 13 residues. Germline CDR1 reads SGHTA; CDR2 reads FQGTGA. V gave up 4 bases and J gave up 7 bases, with 11 bases separating them. This chain connects TRBV7-3 to TRBJ2-1; unclear D gene. The material was lung tumor tissue, obtained at surgery. This TCR derives from a male donor with early-stage non-small cell lung cancer. This CDR3 is CASSSSVVNEQFF. CDR3 nucleotides: TGTGCCAGCAGCTCGTCCGTTGTAAATGAGCAGTTCTTC.